These 32 T cell receptor beta chains share one sample of origin, sequenced in a study of shared clonotypes between healthy human individuals. Profiling relied on immunoSEQ multiplex PCR, and the TCRdb table lists in-frame clones only, not all of them. Among some 2,500,000 clones listed, around 93% were seen once. The sequencing input was naive CD4+ T cells from PBMCs. The sample's subset: CD45RA+ positively selected. The receptors shown here come from a man in his late teens or twenties in good health. Some clones in this sample may be carry-over from other donors' samples.

The chain links TRBV6-6 to TRBJ1-1; weak D call: TRBD1 (6 bases). V was cut by 5 bases and J by 1 base, with 11 bases left in between. The germline CDR1 and CDR2 sequences are MNHNY and SVGAGI (reference sequence). The CDR3 covers 14 residues. The CDR3 region has the DNA TGTGCCAGCAGTCGCCCAGGGGAGAACACTGAAGCTTTCTTT. Its protein product is CASSRPGENTEAFF.

The CDR3 sequence: CASSSRHTEAFF. The CDR3 DNA reads as TGTGCCAGCAGCTCCCGCCACACTGAAGCTTTCTTT. The chain links TRBV11-3 to TRBJ1-1; D gene uncertain. Germline V gives CDR1 SGHNT, CDR2 YENEEA. V dropped 4 bases and J dropped 3 bases, with 6 bases sitting between them. This CDR3 is built from 12 residues.

This clone has only one observation. The rearrangement links TRBV7-3 to TRBJ2-2; TRBD2 matches at 14 bases. The V and J ends lost 2 bases and 5 bases, in that order; junction bases with no gene match: 7. From germline, CDR1 is SGHTA and CDR2 FQGTGA. The CDR3 length is 18 residues. The CDR3 sequence is CASSLGGTSGSWTGELFF. The CDR3 coding sequence is TGTGCCAGCAGCTTAGGCGGGACTAGCGGGAGTTGGACCGGGGAGCTGTTTTTT.

This clone showed up just once. This rearrangement joins TRBV19 to TRBJ2-2; D is perhaps TRBD1 or TRBD2 (5 bases each). Germline loops: CDR1 LNHDA, CDR2 SQIVND (reference sequence). The germline V and J ends were trimmed by 7 bases and 2 bases, with 17 bases remaining between them. The CDR3 consists of 16 residues. DNA of the CDR3: TGTGCCAGTACCAAACCTGGGGGTGATAACACCGGGGAGCTGTTTTTT. Amino acid sequence: CASTKPGGDNTGELFF.

V usage is TRBV5-5 and J usage is TRBJ1-4; 7 bases match TRBD1. The CDR3 sequence is 15 residues long. The trim removed 2 bases at V and 5 bases at J, leaving 6 bases unmatched. Germline lookup yields CDR1 SGHKS and CDR2 YYEKEE (reference sequence). The CDR3: CASSFGTVGNEKLFF. The DNA of the CDR3 is TGTGCCAGCAGCTTCGGGACAGTGGGAAATGAAAAACTGTTTTTT.

The genes are TRBV5-1 and TRBJ2-1; 11 bases fit TRBD2. The CDR3 runs to 16 residues. Germline V gene lookup returns CDR1 SGHRS and CDR2 YFSETQ. The trim removed 0 bases at V and 5 bases at J, leaving 4 bases unmatched. As DNA, the CDR3 is TGCGCCAGCAGCTTGGCCAGACTAGCGGGGAACAATGAGCAGTTCTTC. Encoded protein: CASSLARLAGNNEQFF.

The table lists this clone with a few counts. CDR3 sequence: CAWSGETTEAFF. The CDR3 DNA is TGTGCCTGGTCAGGGGAAACGACTGAAGCTTTCTTT. The V and J genes are TRBV30 and TRBJ1-1, with D perhaps matching TRBD1 (6 bases). This CDR3 is 12 amino acids long. Germline V gene sequence: CDR1 GTSNPN, CDR2 SVGIG (reference sequence). The V end was cut by 5 bases, the J end by 5 bases, with 12 bases between.

V and J are TRBV15 and TRBJ1-5; D uncertain. The V gene lost 1 base and the J gene lost 0 bases, with 10 bases spanning the gap. The CDR3 consists of 16 residues. The germline V gene has CDR1 LNHNV and CDR2 YYDKDF (reference sequence). CDR3 coding DNA: TGTGCCACCAGCAGAGCCTCGGGGAATAGCAATCAGCCCCAGCATTTT. Protein sequence: CATSRASGNSNQPQHF. Looking up the rest from reference TRBV15 and TRBJ1-5 gives the full variable domain: DAMVIQNPRYQVTQFGKPVTLSCSQTLNHNVMYWYQQKSSQAPKLLFHYYDKDFNNEADTPDNFQSRRPNTSFCFLDIRSPGLGDTAMYLCATSRASGNSNQPQHFGDGTRLSIL.

This chain links TRBV10-1 with TRBJ2-7, with D perhaps matching TRBD1 (5 bases). Looked up from germline, CDR1 is WNHNN and CDR2 is SYGVQD (reference sequence). This CDR3 region has 11 residues. V lost 6 bases and J lost 3, with 6 bases in between. This chain's CDR3 is CASSDSYEQYF. The DNA of the CDR3 is TGCGCCAGCAGCGACAGCTACGAGCAGTACTTC.

The rearrangement joins TRBV19 to TRBJ2-7; 10 bases fit TRBD2. This CDR3 comprises 15 residues. The V and J ends lost 5 bases and 5 bases, in that order; junction bases with no gene match: 9. Germline V gene data show CDR1 as LNHDA and CDR2 as SQIVND (reference sequence). This chain's CDR3 is CASSALAGPPNEQYF. For the CDR3, the DNA is TGTGCCAGTAGTGCACTAGCGGGGCCGCCGAACGAGCAGTACTTC.

As DNA, the CDR3 is TGTGCCTACCTTGGGGCCAACGTCCTGACTTTC. This codes for CAYLGANVLTF. The rearrangement links TRBV30 to TRBJ2-6; the D is unclear. Looked up from germline, CDR1 is GTSNPN and CDR2 is SVGIG (reference sequence). The CDR3 loop spans 11 amino acids. V lost 7 bases to trimming and J lost 3 bases, with 4 bases between them.

This clone was detected only once. This chain uses TRBV5-1 with TRBJ2-3; the D call may be TRBD1 or TRBD2 (5 bases each). The CDR3 consists of 15 residues. Trimming took off 3 bases at V and 3 bases at J, with 14 bases between the two ends. CDR1 SGHRS and CDR2 YFSETQ come from the germline V gene. CDR3 nucleotides: TGCGCCAGCAGCTCCCGGGGCCCCGGGACAGATACGCAGTATTTT. This sequence encodes CASSSRGPGTDTQYF. Together with reference TRBV5-1 and TRBJ2-3, the CDR3 gives the full variable domain: KAGVTQTPRYLIKTRGQQVTLSCSPISGHRSVSWYQQTPGQGLQFLFEYFSETQRNKGNFPGRFSGRQFSNSRSEMNVSTLELGDSALYLCASSSRGPGTDTQYFGPGTRLTVL.

A note on this clone: Other DNA sequences from this sample encode an identical CDR3 as well. This chain connects TRBV18 to TRBJ2-2; 10 bases match TRBD1. V shed 3 bases, J shed 5 bases, and the junction held 3 bases outside the gene matches. The length of the CDR3 is 15 residues. Germline V lookup: CDR1 KGHSH, CDR2 LQKENI. Here the CDR3 DNA reads TGTGCCAGCTCACCCGACAGGGGGCGAACCGGGGAGCTGTTTTTT. This sequence encodes CASSPDRGRTGELFF.

Of note for this clone: The sample carries other DNA sequences with the same CDR3. The V and J genes are TRBV28 and TRBJ1-4; no firm D call. CDR3 length equals 15 residues. CDR1 is MDHEN and CDR2 is SYDVKM in the germline V gene. V shed 3 bases and J shed 0 bases, with 8 bases lying between them. This CDR3 reads CASSFRRATNEKLFF. DNA for the CDR3: TGTGCCAGCAGTTTCAGGCGGGCAACTAATGAAAAACTGTTTTTT.

In this sample, this clone turned up a few times. V gene TRBV25-1 combines with J gene TRBJ2-7; D not certain. Per the germline V gene, CDR1 is MGHDK and CDR2 is SYGVNS. The V end was cut by 7 bases, the J end by 2 bases, with 12 bases between. The CDR3 covers 13 residues. The CDR3: CASTPSGTYEQYF. CDR3 DNA: TGTGCCAGCACCCCCTCGGGTACCTACGAGCAGTACTTC.

This clone has a single count. This chain connects TRBV4-3 to TRBJ2-3, with 13 nucleotides matching TRBD2. V dropped 5 bases and J dropped 0; count of bases not matched to a gene: 8. Germline CDR1 LGHNA, CDR2 YSLEER. This CDR3 spans 18 amino acids. CDR3 protein: CASSARLAGGQSTDTQYF. The CDR3 DNA reads TGCGCCAGCAGCGCCCGACTAGCGGGAGGCCAAAGCACAGATACGCAGTATTTT.

V is TRBV28 and J is TRBJ1-1; D remains unclear. The CDR3 totals 11 residues. The germline V gene has CDR1 MDHEN and CDR2 SYDVKM. The ends were cut back, 8 bases at V and 8 bases at J, with 12 bases in the middle. The CDR3 protein is CASHGVREAFF. CDR3 nucleotide sequence: TGTGCCAGCCACGGGGTCAGAGAAGCTTTCTTT.

The chain employs TRBV4-1 and TRBJ2-5; 7 nucleotides line up with TRBD1. Trimming cost V 4 bases and J 0 bases; bases outside gene matches: 11. Germline CDR1 and CDR2: MGHRA and YSYEKL. The CDR3 runs to 17 residues. The CDR3 sequence is CASSPGTASNYQETQYF. CDR3 bases: TGCGCCAGCAGCCCCGGGACAGCCAGCAATTACCAAGAGACCCAGTACTTC.

The J gene is TRBJ1-1, the V gene TRBV5-4, with unresolved D. The CDR3 has 14 residues. The V end was cut by 6 bases, the J end by 11 bases, with 23 bases between. CDR1 SGHNT and CDR2 YYREEE come from the germline V gene (reference sequence). The CDR3 sequence is CASKEGLLPRSAFF. DNA of the CDR3: TGTGCCAGCAAAGAGGGTCTACTGCCCCGGAGCGCTTTCTTT. Looking up the rest from reference TRBV5-4 and TRBJ1-1 gives the full variable domain: ETGVTQSPTHLIKTRGQQVTLRCSSQSGHNTVSWYQQALGQGPQFIFQYYREEENGRGNFPPRFSGLQFPNYSSELNVNALELDDSALYLCASKEGLLPRSAFFGQGTRLTVV.

This sequence joins TRBV30 and TRBJ2-7; a possible D gene is TRBD1 (5 bases). Trimming cost V 4 bases and J 2 bases, with 15 bases left between them. Germline lookup yields CDR1 GTSNPN and CDR2 SVGIG (reference sequence). The CDR3 covers 14 residues. The CDR3 DNA reads TGTGCCTGGAAAGCAGGGTCGTTTGCCTACGAGCAGTACTTC. Protein product: CAWKAGSFAYEQYF.

V and J are TRBV7-3 and TRBJ2-5; D is unclear. This CDR3 has 13 residues. Germline V gives CDR1 SGHTA, CDR2 FQGTGA. With 3 bases removed from V and 3 bases from J, the gap between germline ends came to 8 bases. In DNA form, the CDR3 reads TGTGCCAGCAGCTTTTTCAGAGAAGAGACCCAGTACTTC. This encodes CASSFFREETQYF.

The chain is built from TRBV5-1 and TRBJ2-1, with D tentatively TRBD2 (6 bases). This CDR3 has 16 amino acids. Germline-derived CDR1 and CDR2 are SGHRS and YFSETQ. The germline V and J ends were trimmed by 4 bases and 6 bases, with 20 bases remaining between them. DNA for the CDR3: TGCGCCAGCAGCCTCTCCGCGGGACGAGGCGGCAATGAGCAGTTCTTC. Translated, it gives CASSLSAGRGGNEQFF.

A single count supports this clone. V gene TRBV28 combines with J gene TRBJ2-4; 7 positions match TRBD2. Germline CDR1 is MDHEN and CDR2 is SYDVKM. V gave up 5 bases and J gave up 8 bases; unmatched junction bases: 9. This CDR3 contains 14 residues. CDR3 sequence reads: CASSPVGGIDIQYF. The CDR3 DNA reads as TGTGCCAGCAGTCCCGTCGGGGGGATTGACATTCAGTACTTC.

The chain uses TRBV7-6 and TRBJ2-5; D not certain. Looked up from germline, CDR1 is SGHVS and CDR2 is FNYEAQ. The CDR3 length is 11 residues. V gave up 4 bases and J gave up 5 bases, with 5 bases separating them. CDR3 region: CASSSAETQYF. CDR3 nucleotide sequence: TGTGCCAGCAGCTCCGCTGAGACCCAGTACTTC.

J is TRBJ2-3 and V is TRBV9; no clear D. Germline V gene data show CDR1 as SGDLS and CDR2 as YYNGEE. Trimming pared 3 bases from V and 1 base from J, leaving 12 bases between. This CDR3 region has 15 residues. CDR3 sequence reads: CASSAKPAGTDTQYF. For the CDR3, the DNA is TGTGCCAGCAGCGCCAAACCTGCAGGCACAGATACGCAGTATTTT.

The gene calls are TRBV4-1 and TRBJ1-1; 11 nucleotides line up with TRBD1. Losses at the gene ends were 1 base for V and 6 bases for J; bases not matched to a gene: 22. Looked up from germline, CDR1 is MGHRA and CDR2 is YSYEKL. The CDR3 is 21 residues long. The CDR3 here is CASSQALWRLGTGGKEAEAFF. The DNA of the CDR3 is TGCGCCAGCAGCCAAGCGCTTTGGCGCTTAGGGACAGGGGGGAAAGAGGCTGAAGCTTTCTTT.

CDR3 loop: CASSAGGSGANVLTF. CDR3 in DNA: TGTGCCAGCAGCGCAGGGGGCTCTGGGGCCAACGTCCTGACTTTC. The rearrangement joins TRBV5-4 to TRBJ2-6; 7 bases are a match to TRBD1. V lost 4 bases, J lost 0 bases, and 1 base stayed unmatched. The CDR3 consists of 15 residues. Germline CDR1 SGHNT, CDR2 YYREEE (reference sequence).

As concerns this clone: The identical CDR3 is also encoded by other nucleotide sequences in the sample. CDR3 protein: CASSTRTSGYEQYF. Written as DNA, the CDR3 is TGTGCCAGTAGTACGAGGACTAGCGGCTACGAGCAGTACTTC. V gene TRBV19 combines with J gene TRBJ2-7, with 10 bases that match TRBD2. This CDR3 spans 14 amino acids. Unmatched junction bases numbered 3, after V lost 4 bases and J lost 3 bases. Germline assignment: CDR1 LNHDA and CDR2 SQIVND (reference sequence).

V and J are TRBV5-1 and TRBJ1-4; D gene uncertain. The CDR3 is 14 amino acids. Per germline, CDR1 SGHRS and CDR2 YFSETQ. Trimming cost V 2 bases and J 8 bases, with 13 bases left between them. The CDR3 DNA reads as TGCGCCAGCAGCTTAAACGGGATGAGGGAAAAACTGTTTTTT. Its protein product is CASSLNGMREKLFF.

The chain employs TRBV30 and TRBJ2-1; no firm D call. Germline lookup yields CDR1 GTSNPN and CDR2 SVGIG (reference sequence). V was shortened by 2 bases and J by 7 bases, with 6 bases between the two germline ends. The CDR3 contains 11 residues. The CDR3 DNA follows: TGTGCCTGGAGTACTTTAAATGAGCAGTTCTTC. It translates to CAWSTLNEQFF. Variable domain in full (rest from reference TRBV30 and TRBJ2-1): SQTIHQWPATLVQPVGSPLSLECTVEGTSNPNLYWYRQAAGRGLQLLFYSVGIGQISSEVPQNLSASRPQDRQFILSSKKLLLSDSGFYLCAWSTLNEQFFGPGTRLTVL.

This chain joins TRBV16 and TRBJ1-5; 7 bases map to TRBD1. CDR1 is KGHSY and CDR2 is FQNENV in the germline V gene. V trimming: 3 bases; J trimming: 4 bases; junction bases outside the gene matches: 3. CDR3 length: 14 amino acids. CDR3 loop: CASSQGTVNQPQHF. CDR3 in DNA: TGTGCCAGCAGCCAGGGGACAGTAAATCAGCCCCAGCATTTT.

The chain is built from TRBV6-5 and TRBJ1-2, with D perhaps matching TRBD1 (5 bases). V gave up 2 bases and J gave up 7 bases, with 17 bases separating them. Per germline, CDR1 MNHEY and CDR2 SVGAGI. The CDR3 has 15 amino acids. This CDR3 reads CASSYGQGAGGGYTF. DNA for the CDR3: TGTGCCAGCAGTTACGGGCAGGGCGCCGGGGGTGGCTACACCTTC.